This T cell receptor (beta chain) was retrieved from a study of shared clonotypes between healthy human individuals. About the study: The plates for each donor numbered three CD4 naive, three CD4 memory, two CD8 naive and one CD8 memory. Study-wide results and limits: In contrast to clonotypes shared by all four donors, non-shared clonotypes had lower generation probabilities.

Germline lookup yields CDR1 SGHRS and CDR2 YFSETQ. CDR3 length: 14 residues. Trimming left V 0 bases short and J 7 bases short, with 11 bases between. Donors had no recently reported acute infections or vaccinations and were HIV-negative. Comments on this clone: Its antigen is not identified.

On sorted subsets, replicate PCRs used about 200 ng DNA, or 25,000 to 35,000 T cell genomes. Produced via immunoSEQ multiplex PCR; TCRdb's table is partial and in-frame only. The sample lists under 350,000 clones; about nine tenths were seen once. The TCR sequence derives from a man aged 18 to 30 in good health. This sequence joins TRBV5-1 and TRBJ2-1; D is possibly TRBD1 or TRBD2 (5 bases each). Material for sequencing was memory CD8+ T cells sorted from blood. Described subset: CD45RO+ cells pooled with CCR7-negative TemRA cells. The CDR3 spells CASSLGTWGNEQFF. The CDR3 coding sequence is TGCGCCAGCAGCTTGGGGACTTGGGGGAATGAGCAGTTCTTC.